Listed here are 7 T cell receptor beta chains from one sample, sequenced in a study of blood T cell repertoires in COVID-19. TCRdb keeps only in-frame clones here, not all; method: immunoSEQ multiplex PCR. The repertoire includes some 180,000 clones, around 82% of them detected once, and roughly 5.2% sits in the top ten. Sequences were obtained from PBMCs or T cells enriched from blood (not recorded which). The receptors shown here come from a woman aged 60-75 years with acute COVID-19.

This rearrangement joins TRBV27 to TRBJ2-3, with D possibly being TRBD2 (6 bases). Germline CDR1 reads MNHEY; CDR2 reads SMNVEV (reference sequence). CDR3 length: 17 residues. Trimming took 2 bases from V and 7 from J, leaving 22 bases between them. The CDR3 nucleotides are TGTGCCAGCAGTTTAAGAGTCGGGTCAGCGGGCGGATATACGCAGTATTTT. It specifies CASSLRVGSAGGYTQYF.

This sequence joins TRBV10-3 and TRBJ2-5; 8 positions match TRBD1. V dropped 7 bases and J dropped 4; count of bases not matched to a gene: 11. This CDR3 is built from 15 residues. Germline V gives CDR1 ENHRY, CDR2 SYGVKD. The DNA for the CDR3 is TGTGCCATCACCGACAGGCAGGGGGCCGGAGAGACCCAGTACTTC. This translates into CAITDRQGAGETQYF.

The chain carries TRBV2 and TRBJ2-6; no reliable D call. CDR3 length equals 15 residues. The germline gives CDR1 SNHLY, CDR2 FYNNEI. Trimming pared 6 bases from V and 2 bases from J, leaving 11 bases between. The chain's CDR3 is CASSPDWTGANVLTF. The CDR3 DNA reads TGTGCCAGCAGCCCCGACTGGACTGGGGCCAACGTCCTGACTTTC.

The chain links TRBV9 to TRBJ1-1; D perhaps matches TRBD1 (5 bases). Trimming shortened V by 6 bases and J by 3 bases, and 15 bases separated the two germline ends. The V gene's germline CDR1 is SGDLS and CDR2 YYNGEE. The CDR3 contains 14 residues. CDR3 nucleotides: TGTGCCAGCACCGGGGGGGTTTCGGACACTGAAGCTTTCTTT. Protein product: CASTGGVSDTEAFF.

The CDR3 reads CASSLGGLGSEQYF. The CDR3, as DNA: TGTGCCAGCAGCTTAGGAGGTTTGGGTTCCGAGCAGTACTTC. J is TRBJ2-7 and V is TRBV7-6, with unresolved D. The CDR3 sequence is 14 residues long. Trimming shortened V by 1 base and J by 6 bases, and 13 bases separated the two germline ends. Germline CDR1 reads SGHVS; CDR2 reads FNYEAQ.

The CDR3 sequence is CASSLVSGGGGEKLFF. The CDR3 DNA sequence: TGTGCCAGCAGCTTAGTGTCTGGCGGGGGCGGTGAAAAACTGTTTTTT. This chain joins TRBV7-9 and TRBJ1-4, with D perhaps matching TRBD1 (6 bases). Trimming cost V 1 base and J 7 bases, with 16 bases left between them. The germline gives CDR1 SEHNR, CDR2 FQNEAQ (reference sequence). The CDR3 consists of 16 residues.

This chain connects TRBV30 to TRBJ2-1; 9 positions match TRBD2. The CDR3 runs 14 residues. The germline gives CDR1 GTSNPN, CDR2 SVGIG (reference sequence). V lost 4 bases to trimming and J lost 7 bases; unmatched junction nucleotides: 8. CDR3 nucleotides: TGTGCCTGGACCCTAAGGCTAGCGGGAAATGAGCAGTTCTTC. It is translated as CAWTLRLAGNEQFF.